This TCR delta chain was retrieved from a study of gamma-delta T cells after stem cell transplantation. Remarks on this clone: This sequence may be a read error, since a much larger clone differs from it by one base.

This CDR3 has 18 amino acids. The V segment lost 7 bases and the J segment 1 base; nucleotides outside the gene matches: 15. The germline V gene has CDR1 GEAIGNYY and CDR2 EKD. TCRdb re-processed the RT-PCR reads using CATT. This table holds roughly 1,900 delta-chain clones, less than 0.4% found once. The origin of this receptor is a human donor. It is not recorded whose cells these are; they may come from a transplant donor. The V call is TRDV2, the J call TRDJ1; 12 nucleotides match TRDD3. The sample taken for sequencing was gamma-delta T cells. CDR3 region: CACDPVLGDTVPTDKLIF. In nucleotides, the CDR3 is TGTGCCTGCGATCCTGTACTGGGGGATACAGTACCCACCGATAAACTCATCTTT.